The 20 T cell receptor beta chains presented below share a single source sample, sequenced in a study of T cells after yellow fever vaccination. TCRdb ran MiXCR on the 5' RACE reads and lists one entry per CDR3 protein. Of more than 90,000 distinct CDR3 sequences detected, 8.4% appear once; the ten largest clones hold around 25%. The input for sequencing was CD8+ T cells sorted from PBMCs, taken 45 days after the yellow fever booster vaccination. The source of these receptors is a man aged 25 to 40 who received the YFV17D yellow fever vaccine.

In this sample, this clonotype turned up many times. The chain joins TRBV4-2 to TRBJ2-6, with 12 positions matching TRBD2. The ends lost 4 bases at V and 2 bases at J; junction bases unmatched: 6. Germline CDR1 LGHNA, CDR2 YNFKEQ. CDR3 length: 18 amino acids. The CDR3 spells CASSPRLAGVPGANVLTF. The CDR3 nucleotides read TGTGCCAGCAGCCCCCGACTAGCGGGAGTTCCTGGGGCCAACGTCCTGACTTTC.

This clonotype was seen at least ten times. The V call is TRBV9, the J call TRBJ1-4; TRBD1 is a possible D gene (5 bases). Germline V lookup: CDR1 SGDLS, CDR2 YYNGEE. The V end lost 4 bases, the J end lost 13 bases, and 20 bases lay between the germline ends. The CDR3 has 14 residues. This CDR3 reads CASSPGPTLKGLFF. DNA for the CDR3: TGTGCCAGCAGCCCAGGGCCAACTCTTAAGGGACTGTTTTTT.

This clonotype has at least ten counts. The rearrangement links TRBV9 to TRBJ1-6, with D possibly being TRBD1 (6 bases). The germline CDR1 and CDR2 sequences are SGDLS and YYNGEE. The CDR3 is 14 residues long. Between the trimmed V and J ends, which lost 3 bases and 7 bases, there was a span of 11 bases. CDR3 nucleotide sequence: TGTGCCAGCAGCGAGGGACACGGAAATTCACCCCTCCACTTT. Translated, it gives CASSEGHGNSPLHF.

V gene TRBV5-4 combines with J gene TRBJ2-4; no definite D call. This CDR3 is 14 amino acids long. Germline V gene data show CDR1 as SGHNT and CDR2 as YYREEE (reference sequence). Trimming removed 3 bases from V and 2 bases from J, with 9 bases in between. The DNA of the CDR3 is TGTGCCAGCAGCTACAGTGAGTCCAAAAACATTCAGTACTTC. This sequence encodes CASSYSESKNIQYF.

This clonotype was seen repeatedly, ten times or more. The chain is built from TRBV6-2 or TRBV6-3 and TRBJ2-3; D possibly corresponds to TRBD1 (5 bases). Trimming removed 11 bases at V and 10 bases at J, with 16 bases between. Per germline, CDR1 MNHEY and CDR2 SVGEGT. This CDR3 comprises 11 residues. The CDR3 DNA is TGTGCCTCCGAAGTAGGACACTCGCAGTATTTT. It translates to CASEVGHSQYF.

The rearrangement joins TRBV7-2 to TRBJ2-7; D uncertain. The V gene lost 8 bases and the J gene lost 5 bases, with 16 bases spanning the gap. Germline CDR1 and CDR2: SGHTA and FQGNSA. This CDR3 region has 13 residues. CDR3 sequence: CASHSSQTDEQYF. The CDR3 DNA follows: TGTGCCAGCCACAGCTCCCAAACGGACGAGCAGTACTTC.

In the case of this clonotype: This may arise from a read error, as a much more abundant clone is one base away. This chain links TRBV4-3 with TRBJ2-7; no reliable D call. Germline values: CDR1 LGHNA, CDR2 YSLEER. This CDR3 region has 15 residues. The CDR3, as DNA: TGCGCCACCAGCCAAGATTCGTGGACGGGCGACGAGCAGTACTTC. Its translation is CATSQDSWTGDEQYF.

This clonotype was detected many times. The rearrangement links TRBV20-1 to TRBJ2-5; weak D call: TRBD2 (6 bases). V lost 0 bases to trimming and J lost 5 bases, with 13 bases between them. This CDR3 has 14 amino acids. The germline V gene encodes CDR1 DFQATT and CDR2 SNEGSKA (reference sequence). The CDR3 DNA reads TGCAGTGCTAGAGATTCTGGTGGGAGGGAGACCCAGTACTTC. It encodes CSARDSGGRETQYF.

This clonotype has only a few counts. The CDR3 loop reads CASSYRDVSTEAFF. CDR3 DNA sequence: TGTGCCAGCAGTTACCGGGACGTCTCCACTGAAGCTTTCTTT. The chain has TRBV6-2 or TRBV6-3 and TRBJ1-1, with D possibly TRBD1 on 5 matching bases. The CDR3 extends over 14 amino acids. Germline CDR1 MNHEY, CDR2 SVGEGT. Trimming left V 2 bases short and J 4 bases short, with 11 bases between.

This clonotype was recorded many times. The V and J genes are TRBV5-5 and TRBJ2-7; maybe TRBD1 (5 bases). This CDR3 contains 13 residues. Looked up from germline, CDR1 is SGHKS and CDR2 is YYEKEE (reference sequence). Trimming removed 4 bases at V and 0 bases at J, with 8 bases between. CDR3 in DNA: TGTGCCAGCAGCGCAGGGATCTCCTACGAGCAGTACTTC. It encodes CASSAGISYEQYF.

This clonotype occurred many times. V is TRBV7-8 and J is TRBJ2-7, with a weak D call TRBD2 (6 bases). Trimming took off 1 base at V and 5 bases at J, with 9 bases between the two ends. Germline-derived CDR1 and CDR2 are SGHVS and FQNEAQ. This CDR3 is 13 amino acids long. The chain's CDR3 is CASSLGTGDEQYF. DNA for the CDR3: TGTGCCAGCAGCTTAGGGACGGGGGACGAGCAGTACTTC.

This CDR3 reads CASSSDSGEQFF. The CDR3, as DNA: TGTGCCAGCAGTTCGGACTCGGGTGAGCAGTTCTTC. The chain links TRBV13 to TRBJ2-1; D possibly corresponds to TRBD2 (5 bases). The CDR3 contains 12 residues. With 6 bases removed from V and 9 bases from J, the gap between germline ends came to 12 bases. Germline V lookup: CDR1 PRHDT, CDR2 FYEKMQ (reference sequence). The whole variable domain, remainder taken from reference TRBV13 and TRBJ2-1, is AAGVIQSPRHLIKEKRETATLKCYPIPRHDTVYWYQQGPGQDPQFLISFYEKMQSDKGSIPDRFSAQQFSDYHSELNMSSLELGDSALYFCASSSDSGEQFFGPGTRLTVL.

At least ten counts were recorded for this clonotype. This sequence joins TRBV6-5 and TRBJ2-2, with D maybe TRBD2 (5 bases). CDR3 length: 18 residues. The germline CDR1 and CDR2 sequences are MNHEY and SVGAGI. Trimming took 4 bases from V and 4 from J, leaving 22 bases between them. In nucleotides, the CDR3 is TGTGCCAGCAGTTCCGCAAGGCGGGTAGTTTATTTCACCGGGGAGCTGTTTTTT. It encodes CASSSARRVVYFTGELFF.

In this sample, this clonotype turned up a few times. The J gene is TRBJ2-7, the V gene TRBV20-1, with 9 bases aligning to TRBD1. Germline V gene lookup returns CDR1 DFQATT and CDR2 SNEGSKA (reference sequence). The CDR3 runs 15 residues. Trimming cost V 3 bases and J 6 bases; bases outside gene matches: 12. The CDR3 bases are TGCAGTGCTAGTTCTACCGGGACAGGGCTTCTCGAGCAGTACTTC. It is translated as CSASSTGTGLLEQYF.

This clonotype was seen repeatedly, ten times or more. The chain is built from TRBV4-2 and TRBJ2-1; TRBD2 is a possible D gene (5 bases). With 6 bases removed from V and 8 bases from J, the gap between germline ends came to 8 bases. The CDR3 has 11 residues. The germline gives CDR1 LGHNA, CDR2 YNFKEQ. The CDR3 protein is CASRGSDEQFF. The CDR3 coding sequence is TGTGCCAGCAGAGGGAGCGATGAGCAGTTCTTC.

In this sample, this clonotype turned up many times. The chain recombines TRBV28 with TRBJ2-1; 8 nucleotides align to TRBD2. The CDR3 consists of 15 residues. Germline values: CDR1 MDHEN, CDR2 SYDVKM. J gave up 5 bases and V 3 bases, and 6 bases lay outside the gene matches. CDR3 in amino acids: CASSLGTSPHNEQFF. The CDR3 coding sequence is TGTGCCAGCAGTTTGGGGACTAGTCCTCACAATGAGCAGTTCTTC.

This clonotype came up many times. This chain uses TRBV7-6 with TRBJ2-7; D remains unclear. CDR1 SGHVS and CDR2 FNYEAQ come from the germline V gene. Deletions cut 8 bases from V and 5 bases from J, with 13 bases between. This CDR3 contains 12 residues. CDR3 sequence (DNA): TGTGCCAGCTTCCTACGGGCTGACGAGCAGTACTTC. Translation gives CASFLRADEQYF.

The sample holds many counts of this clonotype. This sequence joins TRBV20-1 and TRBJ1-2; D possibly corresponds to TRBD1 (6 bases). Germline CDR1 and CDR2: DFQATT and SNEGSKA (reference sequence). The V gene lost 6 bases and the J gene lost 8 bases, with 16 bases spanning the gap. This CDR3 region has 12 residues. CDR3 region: CSAPAAGGGYTF. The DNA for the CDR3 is TGCAGTGCCCCAGCGGCGGGGGGCGGCTACACCTTC.

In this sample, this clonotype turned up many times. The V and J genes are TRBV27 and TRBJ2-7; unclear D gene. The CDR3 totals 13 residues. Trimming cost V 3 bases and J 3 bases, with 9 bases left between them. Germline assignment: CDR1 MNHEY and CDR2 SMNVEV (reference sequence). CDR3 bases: TGTGCCAGCAGTTTCGGCGCAGTCTACGAGCAGTACTTC. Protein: CASSFGAVYEQYF.

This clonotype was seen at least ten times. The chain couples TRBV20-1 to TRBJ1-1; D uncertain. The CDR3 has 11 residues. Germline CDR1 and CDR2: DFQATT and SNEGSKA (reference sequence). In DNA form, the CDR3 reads TGCAGAACTACCGGGGACACTGAAGCTTTCTTT. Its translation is CRTTGDTEAFF.